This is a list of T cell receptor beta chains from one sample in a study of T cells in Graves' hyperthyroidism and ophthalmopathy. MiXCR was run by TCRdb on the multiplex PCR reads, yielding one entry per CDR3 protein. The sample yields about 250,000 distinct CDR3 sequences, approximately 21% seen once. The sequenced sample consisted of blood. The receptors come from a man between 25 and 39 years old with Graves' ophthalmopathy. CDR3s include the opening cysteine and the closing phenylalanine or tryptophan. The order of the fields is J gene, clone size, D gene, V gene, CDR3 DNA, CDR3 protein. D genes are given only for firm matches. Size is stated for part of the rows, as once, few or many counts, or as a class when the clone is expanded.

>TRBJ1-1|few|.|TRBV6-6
TGTGCCAGCAGTTACTCGCGCACAGGGTACACTGAAGCTTTCTTT
CASSYSRTGYTEAFF
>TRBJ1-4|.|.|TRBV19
TGTGCCAGTAGTATAGGCGGGATAGGGGAAAAACTGTTTTTT
CASSIGGIGEKLFF
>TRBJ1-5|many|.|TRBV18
TGTGCCAGCTCATCCGGGGGGGCTAGTCAGCCCCAGCATTTT
CASSSGGASQPQHF
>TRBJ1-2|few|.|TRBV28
TGTGCCAGCAGTTTGATCAGGACCTTGAAGATTTATGGCTACACCTTC
CASSLIRTLKIYGYTF
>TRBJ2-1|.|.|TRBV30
TGTGCCTGGAGTAGGGACTTCAATGAGCAGTTCTTC
CAWSRDFNEQFF
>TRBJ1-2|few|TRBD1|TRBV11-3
TGTGCCAGCAGCTCTGATCGGGACAGGGCCTATGGCTACACCTTC
CASSSDRDRAYGYTF
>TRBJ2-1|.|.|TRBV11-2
TGTGCCAGCTCACCTTCGGACAGCCGGGAGCAGTTCTTC
CASSPSDSREQFF
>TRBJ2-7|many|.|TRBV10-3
TGTGCCATCAAACCAAACAGTGAGACCTACGAGCAGTACTTC
CAIKPNSETYEQYF
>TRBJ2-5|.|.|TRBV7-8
TGTGCCAGCAGCTTGCGGGGAGGTGGAGAGACCCAGTACTTC
CASSLRGGGETQYF
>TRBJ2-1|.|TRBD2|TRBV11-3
TGTGCCAGTAGTTCCTCCGGGACTAGCGGGTTCTACAATGAGCAGTTCTTC
CASSSSGTSGFYNEQFF
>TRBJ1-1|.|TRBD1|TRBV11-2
TGTGCCAGCAGCGCGTTGACAGGGGGGAAGGCTGAAGCTTTCTTT
CASSALTGGKAEAFF
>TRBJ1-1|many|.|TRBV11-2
TGTGCCAGCAGTCTCAAACCCCGAGGGACACTGAACACTGAAGCTTTCTTT
CASSLKPRGTLNTEAFF
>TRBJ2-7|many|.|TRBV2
TGTGCCAGCAGACAGGAGGCCGGGTACGAGCAGTACTTC
CASRQEAGYEQYF
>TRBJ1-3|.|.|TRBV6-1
TGTGCCAGCAGCCCCCGGGACCGCCTTCGAAGCTCTGGAAACACCATATATTTT
CASSPRDRLRSSGNTIYF
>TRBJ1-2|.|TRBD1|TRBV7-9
TGTGCCAGCAGCTTAGCGCACAAGACAGGGAGGGCCTATGGCTACACCTTC
CASSLAHKTGRAYGYTF
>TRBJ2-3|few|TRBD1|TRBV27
TGTGCCAGCAGTCAAGACAGGGTCGACACAGATACGCAGTATTTT
CASSQDRVDTDTQYF
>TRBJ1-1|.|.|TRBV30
TGTGCCTGGTCCGGCGGGGTTTACACTGAAGCTTTCTTT
CAWSGGVYTEAFF
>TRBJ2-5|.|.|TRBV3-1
TGTGCCAGCAGCCGAGGGAGGTTCCAAGAGACCCAGTACTTC
CASSRGRFQETQYF
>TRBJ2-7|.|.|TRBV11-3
TGTGCCAGCAGCTCTGATCGGGTAAAGCAGTACTTC
CASSSDRVKQYF
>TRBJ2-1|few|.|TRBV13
TGTGCCAGCAGCCAACACCCAAACATTCAGGGGAGAACTGAGCAGTTCTTC
CASSQHPNIQGRTEQFF
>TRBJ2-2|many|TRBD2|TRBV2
TGTGCCAGCAGTCCACGACTAGCGGGATGGACCGGGGAGCTGTTTTTT
CASSPRLAGWTGELFF
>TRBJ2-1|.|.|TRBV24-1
TGTGCCACCAGTGATTCTCGGGTACATGAGCAGTTCTTC
CATSDSRVHEQFF
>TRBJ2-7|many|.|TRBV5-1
TGCGCCAGCAGCTTGAGTCCGACTACCAACTACGAGCAGTACTTC
CASSLSPTTNYEQYF
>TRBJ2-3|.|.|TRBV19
TGTGCCAGTAGTAGAGGGGTCTCCGGGGCGGGTTCCACAGATACGCAGTATTTT
CASSRGVSGAGSTDTQYF
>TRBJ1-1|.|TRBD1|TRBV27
TGTGCCAGCAGTTTGGTACAGGGGGGACTGAACACTGAAGCTTTCTTT
CASSLVQGGLNTEAFF
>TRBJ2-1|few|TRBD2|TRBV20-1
TGCAGTGCTCTTACTAGCGGTCGTTTTGATGAGCAGTTCTTC
CSALTSGRFDEQFF
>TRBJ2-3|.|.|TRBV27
TGTGCCAGCAGTTTGGGACGCCTTGCGTCCACAGATACGCAGTATTTT
CASSLGRLASTDTQYF
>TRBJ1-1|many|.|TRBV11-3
TGTGCCAGCAGCTTAGATACGAGACGGCCGAACACTGAAGCTTTCTTT
CASSLDTRRPNTEAFF
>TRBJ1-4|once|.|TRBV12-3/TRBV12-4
TGTGCCAGCAGTTTTCAATGGGGCCGGGAAAAACTGTTTTTT
CASSFQWGREKLFF
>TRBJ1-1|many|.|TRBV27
TGTGCCAGCAAATGGGGGCGGATGGGCACTGAAGCTTTCTTT
CASKWGRMGTEAFF
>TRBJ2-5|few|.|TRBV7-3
TGTGCCAGCAGCCAAACTAGTCGGGCCGAGACCCAGTACTTC
CASSQTSRAETQYF
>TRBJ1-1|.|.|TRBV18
TGTGCCAGCTCTCCCCAGTTGGCAGGAGGAAACACTGAAGCTTTCTTT
CASSPQLAGGNTEAFF
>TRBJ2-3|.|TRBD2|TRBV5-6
TGTGCCAGCAGCGACCCCGGGACTACTCTCTCCGATACGCAGTATTTT
CASSDPGTTLSDTQYF